This T cell receptor (beta chain) was observed in a study of T cell responses to AZD1222 COVID-19 vaccine. TCRdb's table, derived via immunoSEQ multiplex PCR, lists solely in-frame clones and lacks some. The sample yields fewer than 130,000 clones, around nine tenths seen once. This clone was seen more than once but under ten times. Its antigen is not identified. Study-level results: Nearly half of the spike-specific TCRs reportedly recognize variant regions that carry no mutations.

This sequence was found in an adult who received the AZD1222 COVID-19 vaccine. The material was peripheral blood, obtained 28 days after the second AZD1222 dose.

CDR3 in DNA: TGTGCCAGCAGCTCATTCAGCAATGAGCAGTTCTTC. Residues: CASSSFSNEQFF. This chain links TRBV6-2 or TRBV6-3 with TRBJ2-1; D ambiguous. Germline V gene lookup returns CDR1 MNHEY and CDR2 SVGEGT. This CDR3 spans 12 amino acids. Trimming stripped 6 bases from V and 6 bases from J, with 9 bases between.